The 14 T cell receptor beta chains reported below all come from one sample, sequenced in a study of Tregs in tolerant kidney transplant recipients. Some clones are missing from TCRdb's copy, which holds only in-frame ones; the method was immunoSEQ multiplex PCR. This repertoire includes 2,000 or so clones. After 6 days with irradiated graft donor PBMCs, CFSE-labeled recipient PBMCs were FACS-sorted. The antigens these receptors bind are not known. Specimen: CD4+ T cells from blood cultured with allogeneic cells, collected before the transplant. Source of these receptors: a human patient who received a combined kidney and bone marrow transplant.

On this clone: The read gets to within 3 residues of the CDR3 end, and the germline J gene fills in the rest. The rearrangement joins TRBV7-2 to TRBJ2-1, with TRBD1 identical over 8 bases. Germline values: CDR1 SGHTA, CDR2 FQGNSA. With V trimmed by 4 bases and J by 7 bases, 9 bases remained unmatched. This CDR3 contains 15 residues. CDR3 sequence: CASSYYTGGWNEQFF. CDR3 DNA, as far as it was read: TGTGCCAGCAGCTACTACACAGGGGGTTGGAATGAG.

Points on this clone: The observed sequence ends 3 residues before the CDR3 terminus, with the missing tail filled in from the germline J gene. V usage is TRBV11-2 and J usage is TRBJ1-2; D may be TRBD1 (6 bases). The CDR3 totals 14 residues. The germline V gene has CDR1 SGHAT and CDR2 FQNNGV. The part of the CDR3 DNA that was read is TGTGCCAGCAGCCTACAGGGAATAGGGTCGGAC. Its protein is CASSLQGIGSD. The full CDR3 protein reads CASSLQGIGSDYTF. Using reference TRBV11-2 and TRBJ1-2 for the parts outside the CDR3, the full variable domain is EAGVAQSPRYKIIEKRQSVAFWCNPISGHATLYWYQQILGQGPKLLIQFQNNGVVDDSQLPKDRFSAERLKGVDSTLKIQPAKLEDSAVYLCASSLQGIGSDYTFGSGTRLTVV.

As regards this clone: The read falls 3 residues short of the CDR3 end, and the missing part is taken from the germline J gene. The chain combines TRBV5-4 with TRBJ1-2; a weak D match, TRBD1 (6 bases). Germline CDR1 is SGHNT and CDR2 is YYREEE (reference sequence). V was shortened by 2 bases and J by 4 bases, with 15 bases between the two germline ends. This CDR3 has 15 residues. The CDR3 protein is CASSFQRGAAYGYTF. The sequenced part of the CDR3 DNA is TGTGCCAGCAGCTTTCAGCGGGGGGCTGCCTATGGC.

In terms of frequency, this clone is medium-sized. The CDR3 is cut off 3 residues early in the read; its end comes from the germline J gene. The chain joins TRBV19 to TRBJ2-7, with TRBD1 identical over 9 bases. The V gene end was trimmed by 3 bases and the J gene end by 6 bases; junction bases not matched to a gene: 3. The V gene's germline CDR1 is LNHDA and CDR2 SQIVND (reference sequence). CDR3 length: 13 amino acids. The CDR3 region is CASSMGTGFEQYF. CDR3 bases read: TGTGCCAGTAGTATGGGGACAGGGTTCGAG.

Comments on this clone: The observed sequence ends 3 residues before the CDR3 terminus, with the missing tail filled in from the germline J gene. This chain connects TRBV2 to TRBJ2-3; D gene ambiguous. The CDR3 spans 13 residues. V lost 3 bases to trimming and J lost 1 base, with 5 bases between them. Germline CDR1 reads SNHLY; CDR2 reads FYNNEI. Partial CDR3 DNA: TGTGCCAGCAGTGACCGGGGCACAGATACG. Its protein product is CASSDRGTDT. The complete CDR3 protein is CASSDRGTDTQYF.

Regarding this clone: The CDR3 end is not reached by the read, which stops 3 residues before it; the germline J gene fills it in. The chain employs TRBV5-1 and TRBJ2-1; 7 bases align to TRBD2. Unmatched junction bases numbered 10, after V lost 4 bases and J lost 3 bases. The CDR3 extends over 16 amino acids. Germline V gene data show CDR1 as SGHRS and CDR2 as YFSETQ. The CDR3: CASSTLGGGNYNEQFF. Partial CDR3 DNA: TGCGCCAGCAGCACCTTAGGCGGGGGTAACTACAATGAG.

Concerning this clone itself: The CDR3 extends 3 residues past the end of the read, so its final part is completed from the germline J gene. The chain combines TRBV28 with TRBJ1-5; D gene unclear. Germline V lookup: CDR1 MDHEN, CDR2 SYDVKM. CDR3 length: 13 residues. CDR3 sequence reads: CASSPTRFGPQHF. The sequenced part of the CDR3 DNA is TGTGCCAGCAGTCCGACTCGCTTTGGTCCC.

About this clone itself: The read ends 3 residues shy of where the CDR3 ends; the end is completed using the germline J gene. V gene TRBV24-1 combines with J gene TRBJ2-7; possible D gene TRBD1, 5 bases. V was clipped by 8 bases and J by 3 bases, with 28 bases between them. CDR3 size: 18 residues. Germline V gives CDR1 KGHDR, CDR2 SFDVKD. Incomplete CDR3 DNA: TGTGCCACCACCGGATCCCCACAGGACCGTCTATCGATCTACGAG. Its protein product is CATTGSPQDRLSIYE. The full CDR3 protein is CATTGSPQDRLSIYEQYF.

This clone shows up as medium-sized (0.01 to 0.1%) by frequency. The read ends 3 residues before the CDR3 terminus; that terminus is restored from the germline J gene. J is TRBJ2-5 and V is TRBV10-1, with TRBD2 identical over 10 bases. V lost 3 bases, J lost 4 bases, and 2 bases stayed unmatched. CDR3 length equals 14 residues. Germline loops: CDR1 WNHNN, CDR2 SYGVQD (reference sequence). The part of the CDR3 DNA that was read is TGCGCCAGCAGTGACGGACTAGCGGCAGAGACC. The encoded protein is CASSDGLAAET. The full CDR3 protein reads CASSDGLAAETQYF.

This clone is identified as medium-sized from frequency. The CDR3 is cut off 3 residues early in the read; its end comes from the germline J gene. The chain employs TRBV5-4 and TRBJ2-3; TRBD2 matches 10 bases. With V trimmed by 3 bases and J by 5 bases, 6 bases remained unmatched. Germline V lookup: CDR1 SGHNT, CDR2 YYREEE (reference sequence). The CDR3 is 15 amino acids. Here the CDR3 reads CASSSTSGTVDTQYF. CDR3 bases read: TGTGCCAGCAGCTCCACTAGCGGGACGGTAGATACG.

Judged by frequency, this clone is medium-sized. The read terminates 3 residues before the CDR3 end, so the remaining end is supplied by the germline J gene. This sequence joins TRBV18 and TRBJ1-1; tentative D call: TRBD1 (5 bases). Germline CDR1 KGHSH, CDR2 LQKENI. The germline V and J ends were trimmed by 3 bases and 1 base, with 18 bases remaining between them. This CDR3 contains 17 residues. This chain's CDR3 is CASSPVGALGRNTEAFF. The covered CDR3 bases are TGTGCCAGCTCACCGGTAGGGGCATTGGGTAGGAACACTGAA.

Its frequency marks this clone as medium-sized (0.01 to 0.1%). The DNA ends 3 residues before the CDR3 does, and the rest of the CDR3 is filled in from the germline J gene. The chain carries TRBV7-2 and TRBJ2-1; 11 positions agree with TRBD1. Trimming cost V 5 bases and J 9 bases; bases outside gene matches: 9. Germline CDR1 and CDR2: SGHTA and FQGNSA. The CDR3 consists of 15 residues. The CDR3: CASSVVGDRGSEQFF. The DNA read from the CDR3 is TGTGCCAGCAGCGTAGTAGGGGACAGGGGGAGTGAG.

Details on this clone: From the germline J gene comes the end of the CDR3, since the read stops 3 residues before it. The V and J genes are TRBV29-1 and TRBJ2-3; 10 positions agree with TRBD1. This CDR3 has 14 amino acids. The junction had 2 bases not matched to a gene; V was cut back by 3 bases and J by 2 bases. Germline V lookup: CDR1 SQVTM, CDR2 ANQGSEA. CDR3 in amino acids: CSVERQGATDTQYF. The covered CDR3 bases are TGCAGCGTTGAGAGACAGGGGGCCACAGATACG.

A remark on this clone: The read terminates 3 residues ahead of where the CDR3 ends, so the germline J gene completes it. The chain couples TRBV11-2 to TRBJ2-4, with D tentatively TRBD2 (5 bases). V gave up 5 bases and J gave up 0 bases, with 8 bases separating them. The CDR3 covers 14 residues. Germline CDR1 reads SGHAT; CDR2 reads FQNNGV. The CDR3 is CASSGLLAKNIQYF. The covered CDR3 bases are TGTGCCAGCAGCGGACTTCTAGCCAAAAACATT.